These 30 T cell receptor beta chains came from one sample sequenced in a study of OX40 agonist ivuxolimab in advanced cancers. Assay used: immunoSEQ multiplex PCR; TCRdb lists only in-frame clones, some missing. The sample holds some 49,000 clones, around 85% seen once. This sample comprised CD4+ or CD8+ T cells sorted from blood, obtained in a trial of the OX40 agonist ivuxolimab. The origin of the receptors is an adult with an advanced solid tumor such as melanoma, head and neck, liver or kidney cancer.

The J gene is TRBJ1-5, the V gene TRBV11-2; maybe TRBD1 (5 bases). The ends were cut back, 0 bases at V and 0 bases at J, with 18 bases in the middle. Germline CDR1 and CDR2: SGHAT and FQNNGV. The CDR3 sequence is 19 residues long. Here the CDR3 reads CASSLDRWGSPYSNQPQHF. The CDR3 DNA reads as TGTGCCAGCAGCTTAGATCGTTGGGGCAGCCCTTATAGCAATCAGCCCCAGCATTTT.

This chain connects TRBV7-9 to TRBJ2-2; D ambiguous. CDR3 length equals 13 residues. Trimming pared 5 bases from V and 6 bases from J, leaving 10 bases between. Germline-derived CDR1 and CDR2 are SEHNR and FQNEAQ (reference sequence). For the CDR3, the DNA is TGTGCCAGCAGCGTAGGAAGTTCCGGGGAGCTGTTTTTT. This sequence encodes CASSVGSSGELFF.

This chain uses TRBV5-1 with TRBJ2-1; D remains ambiguous. Between the trimmed V and J ends, which lost 0 bases and 6 bases, there was a span of 10 bases. This CDR3 spans 14 amino acids. Germline V gives CDR1 SGHRS, CDR2 YFSETQ. CDR3 amino acids: CASSLEVGGNEQFF. The CDR3 nucleotides read TGCGCCAGCAGCTTGGAAGTGGGTGGCAATGAGCAGTTCTTC.

The chain is built from TRBV9 and TRBJ2-3, with 11 bases lining up with TRBD1. CDR1 is SGDLS and CDR2 is YYNGEE in the germline V gene. Trimming removed 4 bases from V and 2 bases from J; junction bases left unmatched: 6. The length of the CDR3 is 16 residues. CDR3 in DNA: TGTGCCAGCAGCCCAGGACAGGGGGCGGTCACAGATACGCAGTATTTT. This translates into CASSPGQGAVTDTQYF.

This chain uses TRBV7-2 with TRBJ1-6; 8 bases fit TRBD1. The V and J ends lost 3 bases and 7 bases, in that order; junction bases with no gene match: 2. The CDR3 has 14 amino acids. CDR1 and CDR2 from the germline V gene are SGHTA and FQGNSA. The DNA for the CDR3 is TGTGCCAGCAGCTTGGACAGGGAAAATTCACCCCTCCACTTT. Protein product: CASSLDRENSPLHF.

The V call is TRBV4-3, the J call TRBJ2-2; 9 nucleotides line up with TRBD2. The germline gives CDR1 LGHNA, CDR2 YSLEER. Germline trimming cut 1 base from V and 6 bases from J; bases unmatched to any gene: 9. The CDR3 runs 17 residues. This CDR3 is CASSQGTWLAGSGELFF. CDR3 nucleotide sequence: TGCGCCAGCAGCCAAGGGACTTGGCTAGCGGGGTCCGGGGAGCTGTTTTTT.

The rearrangement uses TRBV19 and TRBJ1-1; no reliable D call. The V gene's germline CDR1 is LNHDA and CDR2 SQIVND (reference sequence). V was pared by 5 bases and J by 0 bases, with 13 bases between. The CDR3 loop spans 15 amino acids. The DNA of the CDR3 is TGTGCCAGTAGTCTAGTCGTTGCTATGAACACTGAAGCTTTCTTT. As protein: CASSLVVAMNTEAFF.

V and J are TRBV11-2 and TRBJ1-4; perhaps TRBD1 as D (5 bases). The CDR3 covers 17 residues. CDR1 and CDR2 from the germline V gene are SGHAT and FQNNGV. V shed 6 bases and J shed 0 bases, with 17 bases lying between them. The CDR3: CASSRGPEGATNEKLFF. CDR3 DNA: TGTGCCAGCAGTCGGGGTCCTGAAGGGGCAACTAATGAAAAACTGTTTTTT. Combining the CDR3 with reference TRBV11-2 and TRBJ1-4 gives the whole variable domain EAGVAQSPRYKIIEKRQSVAFWCNPISGHATLYWYQQILGQGPKLLIQFQNNGVVDDSQLPKDRFSAERLKGVDSTLKIQPAKLEDSAVYLCASSRGPEGATNEKLFFGSGTQLSVL.

This clone was detected only a few times. The chain is built from TRBV7-9 and TRBJ1-1; weak D call: TRBD1 (5 bases). Germline loops: CDR1 SEHNR, CDR2 FQNEAQ (reference sequence). The CDR3 is made up of 14 amino acids. V lost 4 bases to trimming and J lost 1 base, with 10 bases between them. CDR3 in amino acids: CASSWGVPNTEAFF. The CDR3 bases are TGTGCCAGCAGCTGGGGCGTACCGAACACTGAAGCTTTCTTT.

CDR3 nucleotides: TGTGCCAGCAGTTTATCGTGGACAGGGGGTTACGAGCAGTACTTC. Protein product: CASSLSWTGGYEQYF. The gene calls are TRBV27 and TRBJ2-7, with 10 nucleotides matching TRBD1. With V trimmed by 0 bases and J by 4 bases, 3 bases remained unmatched. The CDR3 contains 15 residues. Germline V gene data show CDR1 as MNHEY and CDR2 as SMNVEV (reference sequence).

The chain links TRBV19 to TRBJ2-1; the D is unclear. This CDR3 spans 15 amino acids. Trimming left V 3 bases short and J 6 bases short, with 15 bases between. CDR1 is LNHDA, CDR2 SQIVND, per germline (reference sequence). CDR3: CASSIPGPMRNEQFF. In DNA form, the CDR3 reads TGTGCCAGTAGTATTCCCGGGCCCATGCGCAATGAGCAGTTCTTC.

In this sample, this clone turned up a few times. The chain uses TRBV28 and TRBJ2-3, with TRBD2 identical over 9 bases. The CDR3 consists of 19 residues. Germline CDR1 reads MDHEN; CDR2 reads SYDVKM. V lost 3 bases, J lost 2 bases, and 15 bases stayed unmatched. Here the CDR3 reads CASSFWYSGGPYNTDTQYF. The CDR3 DNA follows: TGTGCCAGCAGTTTTTGGTACAGCGGGGGGCCTTACAACACAGATACGCAGTATTTT.

The chain carries TRBV2 and TRBJ2-1; possibly TRBD2 for D (6 bases). Germline V gives CDR1 SNHLY, CDR2 FYNNEI. V was cut by 0 bases and J by 9 bases, with 18 bases left in between. The CDR3 consists of 16 residues. CDR3 sequence: CASSEARRVLGPEQFF. The DNA of the CDR3 is TGTGCCAGCAGTGAAGCGAGGAGGGTGTTAGGTCCTGAGCAGTTCTTC.

The V gene is TRBV27, the J gene TRBJ1-2; D gene uncertain. V lost 7 bases to trimming and J lost 7 bases, with 19 bases between them. Per the germline V gene, CDR1 is MNHEY and CDR2 is SMNVEV (reference sequence). This CDR3 contains 14 residues. CDR3 region: CASTSLDPVSGYTF. In DNA, the CDR3 is TGTGCCAGCACTTCGCTAGACCCTGTCAGTGGCTACACCTTC.

The genes are TRBV14 and TRBJ2-3; a possible D gene is TRBD1 (5 bases). The CDR3 contains 18 residues. The germline CDR1 and CDR2 sequences are SGHDN and FVKESK. Trimming removed 0 bases from V and 7 bases from J, with 23 bases in between. The CDR3 sequence is CASSQDPPYRGPGHTQYF. The CDR3 coding sequence is TGTGCCAGCAGCCAAGATCCACCATATAGGGGCCCCGGGCATACGCAGTATTTT.

In its sample, this clone was seen a few times. This chain uses TRBV9 with TRBJ1-5; D unclear. Per germline, CDR1 SGDLS and CDR2 YYNGEE. The CDR3 spans 12 residues. V lost 3 bases, J lost 9 bases, and 10 bases lay in between. The CDR3 nucleotides are TGTGCCAGCAGCGATGCTCTCGGGCCCCAGCATTTT. Its protein product is CASSDALGPQHF.

CDR3 sequence: CASSSIREAGNTIYF. For the CDR3, the DNA is TGTGCCAGCAGTAGCATAAGGGAGGCTGGAAACACCATATATTTT. The chain joins TRBV27 to TRBJ1-3; no definite D call. The V end lost 5 bases, the J end lost 2 bases, and 13 bases lay between the germline ends. The CDR3 runs 15 residues. CDR1 and CDR2 from the germline V gene are MNHEY and SMNVEV (reference sequence).

This chain uses TRBV28 with TRBJ1-5, with unresolved D. The CDR3 is made up of 15 amino acids. V shed 6 bases and J shed 4 bases, with 16 bases lying between them. Per germline, CDR1 MDHEN and CDR2 SYDVKM. The CDR3 is CASSPVSPSNQPQHF. Here the CDR3 DNA reads TGTGCCAGCAGCCCCGTCTCCCCCTCTAATCAGCCCCAGCATTTT. Full variable domain (missing parts from reference TRBV28 and TRBJ1-5): DVKVTQSSRYLVKRTGEKVFLECVQDMDHENMFWYRQDPGLGLRLIYFSYDVKMKEKGDIPEGYSVSREKKERFSLILESASTNQTSMYLCASSPVSPSNQPQHFGDGTRLSIL.

The chain is built from TRBV7-6 and TRBJ1-1, with D tentatively TRBD1 (5 bases). The germline V gene encodes CDR1 SGHVS and CDR2 FNYEAQ. The V gene lost 1 base and the J gene lost 2 bases, with 8 bases spanning the gap. CDR3 length: 14 residues. This chain's CDR3 is CASSLEWDNTEAFF. The CDR3 DNA sequence: TGTGCCAGCAGCTTAGAATGGGACAACACTGAAGCTTTCTTT.

The chain uses TRBV6-6 and TRBJ2-5; no clear D. V lost 3 bases to trimming and J lost 1 base, with 9 bases between them. CDR3 length: 14 residues. Looked up from germline, CDR1 is MNHNY and CDR2 is SVGAGI (reference sequence). The CDR3 DNA sequence: TGTGCCAGCAGTTATTTCGCTTCCCAAGAGACCCAGTACTTC. Protein sequence: CASSYFASQETQYF.

The gene calls are TRBV27 and TRBJ1-2, with a tentative D call TRBD1 (6 bases). Germline V gene lookup returns CDR1 MNHEY and CDR2 SMNVEV (reference sequence). V shed 3 bases and J shed 4 bases, with 12 bases lying between them. The CDR3 sequence is 14 residues long. The CDR3 loop reads CASSFTGTLYGYTF. The CDR3 DNA reads TGTGCCAGCAGTTTTACAGGGACTCTCTATGGCTACACCTTC.

The chain carries TRBV4-1 and TRBJ2-2; D gene unclear. V lost 4 bases, J lost 5 bases, and 14 bases lay in between. This CDR3 has 15 residues. Germline-derived CDR1 and CDR2 are MGHRA and YSYEKL. The CDR3 sequence is CASSLTRAGTGELFF. CDR3 in DNA: TGCGCCAGCAGCCTTACGAGAGCCGGGACCGGGGAGCTGTTTTTT.

This clone was counted between two and nine times. This sequence joins TRBV1 and TRBJ2-7. TRBV1 constitutes a pseudogene. The CDR3 length is 16 residues. For the CDR3, the DNA is TGCACCAGCAGCCAAGATCGGGACCGAGTGGGATACGAGCAGTACGTC. Protein sequence: CTSSQDRDRVGYEQYV.

This sequence joins TRBV28 and TRBJ1-1; no reliable D call. Trimming took off 7 bases at V and 5 bases at J, with 17 bases between the two ends. The CDR3 spans 14 residues. Germline assignment: CDR1 MDHEN and CDR2 SYDVKM. The CDR3: CASTDDRFRTEAFF. CDR3 in DNA: TGTGCCAGCACCGATGACCGTTTTAGGACTGAAGCTTTCTTT.

The genes are TRBV6-6 and TRBJ2-3, with D perhaps matching TRBD2 (7 bases). Trimming took 8 bases from V and 4 from J, leaving 19 bases between them. CDR1 is MNHNY and CDR2 is SVGAGI in the germline V gene (reference sequence). The CDR3 spans 15 residues. For the CDR3, the DNA is TGTGCCAGCTCTTACACGGGGGGCGGCCCAGATACGCAGTATTTT. This gives the protein CASSYTGGGPDTQYF.

The V call is TRBV19, the J call TRBJ1-5; D call uncertain. The CDR3 has 16 residues. V gave up 5 bases and J gave up 0 bases, with 14 bases separating them. Looked up from germline, CDR1 is LNHDA and CDR2 is SQIVND (reference sequence). The CDR3 DNA follows: TGTGCCAGTAGTCTCGTCTCGGGGTATAGCAATCAGCCCCAGCATTTT. This translates into CASSLVSGYSNQPQHF.

The chain has TRBV2 and TRBJ1-5, with a possible D match to TRBD1 (6 bases). This CDR3 region has 16 residues. Germline V gene lookup returns CDR1 SNHLY and CDR2 FYNNEI. Trimming stripped 1 base from V and 1 base from J, with 11 bases between. CDR3 protein: CASSEVGGRSNQPQHF. In DNA, the CDR3 is TGTGCCAGCAGTGAAGTGGGGGGCAGGAGCAATCAGCCCCAGCATTTT.

The J gene is TRBJ1-5, the V gene TRBV19, with D possibly being TRBD1 (5 bases). Germline CDR1 and CDR2: LNHDA and SQIVND (reference sequence). Between the trimmed V and J ends, which lost 10 bases and 9 bases, there was a span of 31 bases. This CDR3 spans 17 amino acids. Written as DNA, the CDR3 is TGTGCCAACCTCTCCAGGGCCCCTCGGTCGCAGTCTAGGCCCCAGCATTTT. Translating it yields CANLSRAPRSQSRPQHF.

This clone appeared once. The rearrangement joins TRBV6-5 to TRBJ2-7; D is perhaps TRBD1 (5 bases). Trimming took off 0 bases at V and 1 base at J, with 13 bases between the two ends. CDR1 is MNHEY, CDR2 SVGAGI, per germline. This CDR3 is 16 amino acids long. In DNA, the CDR3 is TGTGCCAGCAGTTACTCAGCCAGGGTCTCGTCCTACGAGCAGTACTTC. The encoded protein is CASSYSARVSSYEQYF.

In DNA, the CDR3 is TGTGCCAGCAGCGTAGGACAGGGGAACATTCAGTACTTC. Translated, it gives CASSVGQGNIQYF. The chain employs TRBV9 and TRBJ2-4, with TRBD1 matching 8 bases. The CDR3 has 13 residues. Trimming removed 0 bases from V and 7 bases from J; junction bases left unmatched: 0. The germline CDR1 and CDR2 sequences are SGDLS and YYNGEE.